Below are 25 T cell receptor beta chains sequenced from a single sample in a study of identical twins. TCRdb re-called the 5' RACE reads with MiXCR, one entry per CDR3 protein. The sample consists of approximately 700,000 distinct CDR3 sequences, 15% to 20% of them appearing once. This sample was shared with a second study, whose subject was T cells expressing NK-cell markers.

Sequencing was carried out using PBMCs. These receptors all stem from a young woman in good health.

This clonotype showed up many times. This rearrangement joins TRBV12-3 or TRBV12-4 to TRBJ2-1; 9 nucleotides match TRBD2. The V and J ends lost 8 bases and 0 bases, in that order; junction bases with no gene match: 5. This CDR3 has 15 residues. The CDR3 region is CASSTSGGSYNEQFF. CDR3 DNA: TGTGCCAGCTCGACTAGCGGTGGCTCCTACAATGAGCAGTTCTTC.

This clonotype was detected a few times. The rearrangement joins TRBV5-1 to TRBJ2-5; D may be TRBD1 (5 bases). The CDR3 length is 16 residues. The V gene lost 0 bases and the J gene lost 0 bases, with 12 bases spanning the gap. Germline V gene data show CDR1 as SGHRS and CDR2 as YFSETQ. For the CDR3, the DNA is TGCGCCAGCAGCTTGGCAGGGAATACGTACCAAGAGACCCAGTACTTC. This sequence encodes CASSLAGNTYQETQYF.

This clonotype was observed a handful of times. The V and J genes are TRBV6-1 and TRBJ1-4, with 10 bases identical to TRBD1. J gave up 6 bases and V 6 bases, and 4 bases lay outside the gene matches. This CDR3 region has 14 residues. Germline V gives CDR1 MNHNS, CDR2 SASEGT. The CDR3 spells CASSEGQGYEKLFF. CDR3 nucleotides: TGTGCCAGCAGCGAGGGACAGGGGTATGAAAAACTGTTTTTT.

The chain combines TRBV20-1 with TRBJ2-1; a weak D match, TRBD1 (5 bases). The V gene lost 7 bases and the J gene lost 0 bases, with 19 bases spanning the gap. Germline-derived CDR1 and CDR2 are DFQATT and SNEGSKA (reference sequence). The CDR3 is 16 amino acids. The DNA of the CDR3 is TGCAGTGTAACCCCACAGGAACCGAGCTCCTACAATGAGCAGTTCTTC. Translating it yields CSVTPQEPSSYNEQFF.

This clonotype has more than one count but fewer than ten. This sequence joins TRBV12-3 or TRBV12-4 and TRBJ2-3, with D hard to call. With 3 bases removed from V and 10 bases from J, the gap between germline ends came to 11 bases. The CDR3 covers 12 residues. CDR3 DNA sequence: TGTGCCAGCAGTTTTAGCAGGTTCGCGCAGTATTTT. Translation: CASSFSRFAQYF.

This clonotype was counted a few times. The rearrangement joins TRBV7-2 to TRBJ1-2; D not certain. Germline CDR1 reads SGHTA; CDR2 reads FQGNSA. CDR3 size: 12 residues. Between the trimmed V and J ends, which lost 2 bases and 4 bases, there was a span of 5 bases. In DNA form, the CDR3 reads TGTGCCAGCAGCTTATCCAGCTATGGCTACACCTTC. It codes for CASSLSSYGYTF.

The rearrangement joins TRBV6-5 to TRBJ2-7; unclear D gene. The germline CDR1 and CDR2 sequences are MNHEY and SVGAGI. Trimming shortened V by 3 bases and J by 0 bases, and 6 bases separated the two germline ends. There are 13 residues in the CDR3. The CDR3 nucleotides read TGTGCCAGCAGTTATCAAAGCTCCTACGAGCAGTACTTC. Residues: CASSYQSSYEQYF.

This clonotype showed up just a few times. The V and J genes are TRBV10-3 and TRBJ2-7; TRBD1 aligns across 7 bases. From germline, CDR1 is ENHRY and CDR2 SYGVKD. The V segment lost 7 bases and the J segment 4 bases; nucleotides outside the gene matches: 7. The CDR3 has 13 residues. In DNA form, the CDR3 reads TGTGCCATCAACTTCAACAGGGGTTACGAGCAGTACTTC. Its translation: CAINFNRGYEQYF.

This rearrangement joins TRBV20-1 to TRBJ2-1, with D perhaps TRBD1 (6 bases). Trimming removed 1 base from V and 7 bases from J, with 17 bases in between. CDR3 size: 15 residues. Germline V gives CDR1 DFQATT, CDR2 SNEGSKA (reference sequence). The CDR3 loop is CSARGSETQGNEQFF. CDR3 DNA sequence: TGCAGTGCTAGAGGGTCCGAAACGCAGGGGAATGAGCAGTTCTTC.

V gene TRBV24-1 combines with J gene TRBJ2-1; D may be TRBD2 (5 bases). The V gene lost 3 bases and the J gene lost 2 bases, with 10 bases spanning the gap. The germline V gene has CDR1 KGHDR and CDR2 SFDVKD. The CDR3 covers 15 residues. The CDR3 sequence is CATSDRTGPYNEQFF. CDR3 nucleotides: TGTGCCACCAGTGATAGGACTGGACCCTACAATGAGCAGTTCTTC.

Ten or more counts support this clonotype. The rearrangement links TRBV20-1 to TRBJ2-3; D might be TRBD2 (7 bases). Trimming took off 3 bases at V and 2 bases at J, with 21 bases between the two ends. Germline values: CDR1 DFQATT, CDR2 SNEGSKA (reference sequence). The CDR3 covers 17 residues. DNA for the CDR3: TGCAGTGCTAGGTTTCCCTTGGGGGGGCCCTCCACAGATACGCAGTATTTT. It is translated as CSARFPLGGPSTDTQYF.

The CDR3 protein is CSAKTSAPAYEQYF. CDR3 in DNA: TGCAGTGCGAAGACTAGCGCGCCCGCCTACGAGCAGTACTTC. The rearrangement links TRBV20-1 to TRBJ2-7, with 8 positions matching TRBD2. CDR1 and CDR2 from the germline V gene are DFQATT and SNEGSKA (reference sequence). The CDR3 sequence is 14 residues long. Trimming removed 6 bases from V and 2 bases from J; junction bases left unmatched: 9.

The chain has TRBV5-1 and TRBJ1-1; TRBD1 might be the D (5 bases). Trimming took 0 bases from V and 5 from J, leaving 8 bases between them. The CDR3 totals 13 residues. Germline V gene data show CDR1 as SGHRS and CDR2 as YFSETQ. CDR3 coding DNA: TGCGCCAGCAGCTTGGACAGGAAAACTGAAGCTTTCTTT. Translation gives CASSLDRKTEAFF.

This clonotype was detected ten times or more. The chain has TRBV6-1 and TRBJ1-5; D call uncertain. With 4 bases removed from V and 3 bases from J, the gap between germline ends came to 7 bases. Looked up from germline, CDR1 is MNHNS and CDR2 is SASEGT. This CDR3 is 13 amino acids long. The CDR3 DNA reads as TGTGCCAGCAGTGGAGAAACCAATCAGCCCCAGCATTTT. Translation: CASSGETNQPQHF.

This clonotype was detected a few times. V and J are TRBV20-1 and TRBJ2-7; 11 bases fit TRBD2. This CDR3 is built from 14 residues. The V gene end was trimmed by 5 bases and the J gene end by 7 bases; junction bases not matched to a gene: 10. From germline, CDR1 is DFQATT and CDR2 SNEGSKA (reference sequence). CDR3 loop: CSARNSGGAGEQYF. In nucleotides, the CDR3 is TGCAGTGCTCGCAATAGCGGGGGGGCAGGGGAGCAGTACTTC.

This clonotype occurred many times. The chain combines TRBV18 with TRBJ2-5; D call uncertain. The CDR3 contains 12 residues. The ends were cut back, 2 bases at V and 5 bases at J, with 6 bases in the middle. Germline assignment: CDR1 KGHSH and CDR2 LQKENI. The DNA for the CDR3 is TGTGCCAGCTCACCAGCCGGGGAGACCCAGTACTTC. Its protein product is CASSPAGETQYF.

The rearrangement uses TRBV12-3 or TRBV12-4 and TRBJ2-3; D ambiguous. The CDR3 extends over 14 amino acids. Between the trimmed V and J ends, which lost 4 bases and 0 bases, there was a span of 8 bases. CDR3 amino acids: CASSWVDSTDTQYF. The CDR3 DNA follows: TGTGCCAGCAGTTGGGTGGATAGCACAGATACGCAGTATTTT.

CDR3 coding DNA: TGCAGTGCTCAAGGGACAGGTGGAGAAGCTTTCTTT. Its translation: CSAQGTGGEAFF. This chain joins TRBV20-1 and TRBJ1-1; 8 bases line up with TRBD1. This CDR3 spans 12 amino acids. J lost 8 bases, V lost 5 bases, and 7 bases had no gene match. Per the germline V gene, CDR1 is DFQATT and CDR2 is SNEGSKA (reference sequence).

This clonotype showed up many times. The chain couples TRBV9 to TRBJ2-7; a possible D gene is TRBD1 (6 bases). Trimming pared 0 bases from V and 0 bases from J, leaving 10 bases between. Germline values: CDR1 SGDLS, CDR2 YYNGEE. The CDR3 has 15 amino acids. The DNA for the CDR3 is TGTGCCAGCAGCGTAGGGGGGCCTAGCTCCTACGAGCAGTACTTC. As protein: CASSVGGPSSYEQYF.

This clonotype was counted only a few times. The rearrangement uses TRBV12-3 or TRBV12-4 and TRBJ2-3; 10 bases map to TRBD2. CDR3 length: 15 amino acids. V shed 5 bases and J 8 bases; nucleotides not matched to a gene: 10. The CDR3 bases are TGTGCCAGCAGTCCGCTAGCGGGAGTCCCGCGTACGCAGTATTTT. Protein sequence: CASSPLAGVPRTQYF.

The chain links TRBV2 to TRBJ2-1; either TRBD1 or TRBD2 may supply D (5 bases each). Germline values: CDR1 SNHLY, CDR2 FYNNEI. V lost 0 bases, J lost 1 base, and 10 bases lay in between. The CDR3 length is 16 residues. CDR3 sequence reads: CASSEASRGSYNEQFF. CDR3 in DNA: TGTGCCAGCAGTGAAGCGTCGAGGGGTTCCTACAATGAGCAGTTCTTC.

This clonotype was found a few times. The chain employs TRBV20-1 and TRBJ1-6, with 7 bases lining up with TRBD1. The CDR3 consists of 13 residues. The V gene's germline CDR1 is DFQATT and CDR2 SNEGSKA (reference sequence). Trimming cost V 6 bases and J 4 bases; bases outside gene matches: 3. Written as DNA, the CDR3 is TGCAGTGCGGGGACAGAATATAATTCACCCCTCCACTTT. It encodes CSAGTEYNSPLHF.

This clonotype was seen a few times. V gene TRBV6-1 combines with J gene TRBJ2-4; 13 bases align to TRBD2. CDR3 length: 13 amino acids. CDR1 MNHNS and CDR2 SASEGT come from the germline V gene. V shed 8 bases, J shed 6 bases, and the junction held 1 base outside the gene matches. The CDR3 sequence is CASRLAGGNIQYF. Here the CDR3 DNA reads TGTGCCAGCCGACTAGCGGGGGGAAACATTCAGTACTTC.

This sequence joins TRBV12-3 or TRBV12-4 and TRBJ1-1; possibly TRBD1 for D (6 bases). The CDR3 contains 15 residues. Trimming shortened V by 6 bases and J by 3 bases, and 17 bases separated the two germline ends. CDR3 DNA sequence: TGTGCCAGCAGCTCTCCGCCGCACAGGGACACTGAAGCTTTCTTT. Translation: CASSSPPHRDTEAFF.

V is TRBV29-1 and J is TRBJ1-1; D not certain. V gave up 6 bases and J gave up 5 bases, with 13 bases separating them. Germline CDR1 is SQVTM and CDR2 is ANQGSEA. The CDR3 consists of 12 residues. CDR3 coding DNA: TGCAGCGTCGATACAAGACGGACTGAAGCTTTCTTT. Its translation: CSVDTRRTEAFF.